This paragraph reports one TCR beta chain. The antigen is undetermined. This specimen comes from a study of immune evolution from preneoplasia to lung adenocarcinoma. Study context: HLA loss of heterozygosity: roughly 6.6% AIS, about 15% MIA, about 31% ADC, none AAH.

The CDR3 sequence is 17 residues long. Germline values: CDR1 SGDLS, CDR2 YYNGEE. V was clipped by 2 bases and J by 5 bases; unmatched bases: 11. Study findings and constraints: Highest clonality occurred in KRAS-mutant, not EGFR-mutant or double wild-type, nodules. Top clone frequencies peaked in normal lung, apparently declining through invasive adenocarcinoma. Clonality was highest in normal lung, lower in later-stage lesions apparently.

The repertoire was sequenced with immunoSEQ multiplex PCR; TCRdb's copy has only in-frame clones and lacks some. The table lists tens of thousands of clones, about 80% of them singletons. This receptor was taken from a person between 55 and 70 years old with lung adenocarcinoma. The specimen was FFPE invasive lung adenocarcinoma tissue. The chain carries TRBV9 and TRBJ2-1; 9 bases align to TRBD1. The CDR3 protein is CASSVTPDGTGNNEQFF. CDR3 nucleotide sequence: TGTGCCAGCAGCGTCACTCCAGATGGGACAGGGAACAATGAGCAGTTCTTC.